This TCR beta chain was retrieved from a study of cytotoxic CD8 clonotypes in ibrutinib-treated CLL. Whole-study context: Among responders, 24 were partial and 2 complete; after median roughly 70 months, approximately 15 stayed remitted and some 12 progressed. The study recorded mean values of around 250,000 productive templates and approximately 100,000 productive rearrangements per sample.

Whole-study results and caveats: Baseline clonality exceeded age-matched healthy donors and tracked circulating CD8+ T-cell counts.

This clone came up once. Its antigen is undetermined. Target depth was 1 in 200,000 to 1 in 1 million T cells, about 10x per clonotype. TCRdb's table, derived via immunoSEQ multiplex PCR, lists solely in-frame clones and lacks some. The sample shows about 9,200 clones, approximately 60% of them seen only once. In germline, CDR1 is SGHVS, CDR2 FNYEAQ. The CDR3 has 13 amino acids. With 2 bases removed from V and 6 bases from J, the gap between germline ends came to 9 bases. Sequencing used PBMCs, obtained before ibrutinib treatment. The J gene is TRBJ2-3, the V gene TRBV7-6; D is undetermined. This clonotype was obtained from a human donor with chronic lymphocytic leukemia. CDR3 coding DNA: TGTGCCAGCAGCTTATGGGGAACGGATACGCAGTATTTT. Translation gives CASSLWGTDTQYF.